Only a few counts were recorded for the clone carrying this T cell receptor (beta chain). Its specificity is unknown. The data belong to a study of early T cells in non-severe SARS-CoV-2 infection. Whole-study context: Chains stayed unpaired after sequencing of bulk RNA from unsorted whole blood. Study results and limitations: VDJdb matching skewed toward anti-spike CD8 responses, missing private and CD4 specificities.

The library protocol tagged individual cDNA molecules with unique molecular identifiers. MiXCR, applied by TCRdb to the 5' RACE reads, yields one record per CDR3 protein. The sample carries 60,000 or so distinct CDR3 sequences, 10% to 15% recorded once. Sequencing was done on a sample of whole blood. The sequence derives from an adult who was a healthcare worker with PCR-confirmed SARS-CoV-2 infection or an uninfected control (not recorded which).

The CDR3 here is CASRATGGRSNQPQHF. The DNA for the CDR3 is TGCGCCAGCAGGGCCACAGGGGGCCGTAGCAATCAGCCCCAGCATTTT. This chain uses TRBV10-2 with TRBJ1-5; TRBD1 matches 9 bases. V lost 6 bases and J lost 0; bases outside the gene matches: 6. This CDR3 region has 16 residues. CDR1 is WSHSY, CDR2 SAAADI, per germline.